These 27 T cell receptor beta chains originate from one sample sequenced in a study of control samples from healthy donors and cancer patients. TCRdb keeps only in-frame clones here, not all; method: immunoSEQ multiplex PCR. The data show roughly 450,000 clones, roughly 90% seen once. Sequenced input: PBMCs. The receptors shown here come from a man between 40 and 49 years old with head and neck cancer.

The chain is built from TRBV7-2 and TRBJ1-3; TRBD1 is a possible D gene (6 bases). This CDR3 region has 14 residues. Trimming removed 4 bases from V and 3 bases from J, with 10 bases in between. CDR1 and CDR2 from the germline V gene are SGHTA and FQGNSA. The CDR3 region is CASSSTGFGNTIYF. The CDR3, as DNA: TGTGCCAGCAGCTCTACAGGGTTTGGAAACACCATATATTTT. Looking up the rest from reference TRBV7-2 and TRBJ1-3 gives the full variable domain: GAGVSQSPSNKVTEKGKDVELRCDPISGHTALYWYRQSLGQGLEFLIYFQGNSAPDKSGLPSDRFSAERTGGSVSTLTIQRTQQEDSAVYLCASSSTGFGNTIYFGEGSWLTVV.

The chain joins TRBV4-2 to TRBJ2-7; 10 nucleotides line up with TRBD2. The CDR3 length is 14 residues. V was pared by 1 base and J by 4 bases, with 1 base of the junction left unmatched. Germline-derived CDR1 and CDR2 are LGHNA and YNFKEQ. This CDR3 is CASSQGTSGYEQYF. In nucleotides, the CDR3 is TGTGCCAGCAGCCAAGGGACTAGCGGATACGAGCAGTACTTC.

The CDR3 loop reads CASSLSGRGQQFF. The CDR3 DNA reads TGTGCCAGCAGTTTATCCGGGAGGGGGCAGCAGTTCTTC. V is TRBV27 and J is TRBJ2-1; TRBD2 is a possible D gene (8 bases). This CDR3 is built from 13 residues. V shed 0 bases and J shed 11 bases, with 11 bases lying between them. From germline, CDR1 is MNHEY and CDR2 SMNVEV (reference sequence).

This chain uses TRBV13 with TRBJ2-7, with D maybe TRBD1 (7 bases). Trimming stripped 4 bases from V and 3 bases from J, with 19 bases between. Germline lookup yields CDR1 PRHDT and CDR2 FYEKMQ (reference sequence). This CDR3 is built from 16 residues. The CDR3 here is CASSSRGVPPDYEQYF. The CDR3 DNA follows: TGTGCCAGCAGCTCCAGGGGGGTCCCGCCGGACTACGAGCAGTACTTC.

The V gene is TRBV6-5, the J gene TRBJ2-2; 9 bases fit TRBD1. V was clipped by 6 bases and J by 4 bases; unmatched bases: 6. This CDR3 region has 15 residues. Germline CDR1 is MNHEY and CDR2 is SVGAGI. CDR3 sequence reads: CASSLRQGGTGELFF. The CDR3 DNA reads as TGTGCCAGCAGCCTTAGACAGGGGGGCACCGGGGAGCTGTTTTTT.

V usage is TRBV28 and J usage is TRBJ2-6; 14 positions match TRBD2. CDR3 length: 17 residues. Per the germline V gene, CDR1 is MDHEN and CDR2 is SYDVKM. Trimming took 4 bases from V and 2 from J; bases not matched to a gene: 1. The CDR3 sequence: CASSSGLAGAGANVLTF. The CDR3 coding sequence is TGTGCCAGCAGTTCGGGACTAGCGGGAGCTGGGGCCAACGTCCTGACTTTC.

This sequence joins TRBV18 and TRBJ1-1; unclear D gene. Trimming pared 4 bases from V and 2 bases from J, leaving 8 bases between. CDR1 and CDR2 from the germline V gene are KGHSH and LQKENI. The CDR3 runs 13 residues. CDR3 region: CASSLDGNTEAFF. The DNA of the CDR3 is TGTGCCAGCTCACTTGACGGTAACACTGAAGCTTTCTTT.

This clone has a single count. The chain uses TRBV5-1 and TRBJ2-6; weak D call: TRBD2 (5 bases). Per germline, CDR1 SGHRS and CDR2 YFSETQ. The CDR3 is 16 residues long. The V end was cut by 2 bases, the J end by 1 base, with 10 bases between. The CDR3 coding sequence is TGCGCCAGCAGCTTACTCGGACTTTCTGGGGCCAACGTCCTGACTTTC. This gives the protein CASSLLGLSGANVLTF.

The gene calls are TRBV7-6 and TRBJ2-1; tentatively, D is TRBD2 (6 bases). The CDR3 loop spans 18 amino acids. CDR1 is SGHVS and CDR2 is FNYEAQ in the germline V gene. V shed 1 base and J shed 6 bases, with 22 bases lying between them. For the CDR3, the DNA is TGTGCCAGCAGCTTAGGGGATAAGGGGCTTGGCGGGGTCAATGAGCAGTTCTTC. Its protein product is CASSLGDKGLGGVNEQFF.

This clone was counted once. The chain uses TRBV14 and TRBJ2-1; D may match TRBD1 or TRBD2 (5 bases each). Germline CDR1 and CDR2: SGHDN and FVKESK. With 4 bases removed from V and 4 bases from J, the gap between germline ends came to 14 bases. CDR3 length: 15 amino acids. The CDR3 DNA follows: TGTGCCAGCAGCCTGCTGGGACGGCCGTACAATGAGCAGTTCTTC. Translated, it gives CASSLLGRPYNEQFF.

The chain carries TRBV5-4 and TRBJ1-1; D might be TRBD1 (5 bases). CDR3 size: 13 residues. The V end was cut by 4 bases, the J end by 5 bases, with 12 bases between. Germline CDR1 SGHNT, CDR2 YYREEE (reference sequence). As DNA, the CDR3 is TGTGCCAGCAGCCCAGGGTCCAGAACTGAAGCTTTCTTT. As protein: CASSPGSRTEAFF.

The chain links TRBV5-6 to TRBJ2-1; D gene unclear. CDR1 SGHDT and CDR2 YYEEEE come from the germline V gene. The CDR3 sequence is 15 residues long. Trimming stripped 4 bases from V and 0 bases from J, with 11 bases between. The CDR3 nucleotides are TGTGCCAGCAGCATCAGCGTTCGCTCCTACAATGAGCAGTTCTTC. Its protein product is CASSISVRSYNEQFF.

The CDR3 nucleotides are TGCGCCAGCAGCCAAGCTCGAGCGGGGGGTTCAGGGGAGCTGTTTTTT. Translating gives CASSQARAGGSGELFF. The rearrangement uses TRBV4-3 and TRBJ2-2; 9 bases line up with TRBD2. This CDR3 has 16 residues. With 1 base clipped from V and 8 bases from J, the junction kept 8 bases outside the gene matches. Germline CDR1 and CDR2: LGHNA and YSLEER.

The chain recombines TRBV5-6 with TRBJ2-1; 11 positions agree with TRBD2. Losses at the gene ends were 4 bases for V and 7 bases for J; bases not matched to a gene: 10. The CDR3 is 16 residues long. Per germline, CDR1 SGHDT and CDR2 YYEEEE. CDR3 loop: CASSIISPSGRNEQFF. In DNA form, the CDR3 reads TGTGCCAGCAGCATTATCTCCCCTAGCGGGAGGAATGAGCAGTTCTTC.

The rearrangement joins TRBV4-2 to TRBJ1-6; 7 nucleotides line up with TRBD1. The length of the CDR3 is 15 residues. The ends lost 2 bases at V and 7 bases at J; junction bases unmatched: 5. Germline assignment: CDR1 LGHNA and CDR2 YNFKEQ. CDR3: CASSQNRGGNSPLHF. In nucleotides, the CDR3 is TGTGCCAGCAGCCAAAACAGGGGTGGAAATTCACCCCTCCACTTT.

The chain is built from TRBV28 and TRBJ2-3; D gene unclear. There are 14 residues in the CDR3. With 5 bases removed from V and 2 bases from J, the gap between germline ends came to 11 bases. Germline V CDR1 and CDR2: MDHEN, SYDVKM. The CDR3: CASSRRVLTDTQYF. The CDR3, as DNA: TGTGCCAGCAGTAGACGGGTCCTCACAGATACGCAGTATTTT.

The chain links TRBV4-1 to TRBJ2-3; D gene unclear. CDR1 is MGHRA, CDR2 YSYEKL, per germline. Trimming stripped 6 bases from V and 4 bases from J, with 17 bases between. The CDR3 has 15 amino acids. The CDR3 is CASSLLSEVPDTQYF. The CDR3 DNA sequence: TGCGCCAGCAGTCTTCTGTCAGAGGTTCCAGATACGCAGTATTTT.

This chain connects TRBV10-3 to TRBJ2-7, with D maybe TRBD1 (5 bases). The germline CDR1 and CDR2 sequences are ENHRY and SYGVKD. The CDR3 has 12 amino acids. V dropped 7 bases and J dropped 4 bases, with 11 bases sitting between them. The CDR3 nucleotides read TGTGCCATCACAGGGAATGAGTACGAGCAGTACTTC. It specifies CAITGNEYEQYF.

CDR3 coding DNA: TGTGCCAGCAGCTTAATCCCCGGACCGGCCGGAAACACCATATATTTT. This gives the protein CASSLIPGPAGNTIYF. The chain employs TRBV7-2 and TRBJ1-3, with D hard to call. V was trimmed by 2 bases and J by 4 bases, leaving 15 bases between them. The V gene's germline CDR1 is SGHTA and CDR2 FQGNSA. The CDR3 sequence is 16 residues long.

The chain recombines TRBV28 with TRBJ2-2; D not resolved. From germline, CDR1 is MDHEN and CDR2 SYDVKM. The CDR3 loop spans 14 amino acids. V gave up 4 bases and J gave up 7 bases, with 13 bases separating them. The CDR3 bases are TGTGCCAGCAGTTCCTCAGACTGGGGCGGGGAGCTGTTTTTT. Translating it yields CASSSSDWGGELFF.

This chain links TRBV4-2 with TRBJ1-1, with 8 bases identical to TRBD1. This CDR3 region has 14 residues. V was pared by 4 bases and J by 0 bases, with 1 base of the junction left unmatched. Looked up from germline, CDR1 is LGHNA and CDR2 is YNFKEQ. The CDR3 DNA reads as TGTGCCAGCAGCCTGACAGGGGTGAACACTGAAGCTTTCTTT. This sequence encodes CASSLTGVNTEAFF.

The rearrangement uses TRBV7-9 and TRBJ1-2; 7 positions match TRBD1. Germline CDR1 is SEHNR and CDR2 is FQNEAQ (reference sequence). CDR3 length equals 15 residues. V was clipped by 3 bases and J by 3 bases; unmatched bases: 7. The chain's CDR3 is CASSFQTGNDYGYTF. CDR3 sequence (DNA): TGTGCCAGCAGCTTCCAGACAGGGAACGACTATGGCTACACCTTC.

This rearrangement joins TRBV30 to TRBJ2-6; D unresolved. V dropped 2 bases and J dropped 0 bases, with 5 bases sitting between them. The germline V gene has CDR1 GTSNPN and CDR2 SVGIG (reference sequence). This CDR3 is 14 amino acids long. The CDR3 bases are TGTGCCTGGAGTAAGGTCTCTGGGGCCAACGTCCTGACTTTC. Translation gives CAWSKVSGANVLTF.

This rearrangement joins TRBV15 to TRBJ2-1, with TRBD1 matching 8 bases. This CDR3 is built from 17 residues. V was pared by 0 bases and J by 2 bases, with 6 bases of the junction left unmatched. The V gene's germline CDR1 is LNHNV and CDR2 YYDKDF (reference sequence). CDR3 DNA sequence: TGTGCCACCAGCAGAGACGACAGGGGCCTGGCCTACAATGAGCAGTTCTTC. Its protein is CATSRDDRGLAYNEQFF.

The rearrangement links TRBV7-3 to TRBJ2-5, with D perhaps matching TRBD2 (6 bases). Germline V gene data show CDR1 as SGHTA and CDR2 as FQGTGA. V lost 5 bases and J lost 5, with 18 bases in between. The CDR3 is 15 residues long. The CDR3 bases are TGTGCCAGCAGCCCACAGTCGGGGCTAGCGGAGACCCAGTACTTC. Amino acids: CASSPQSGLAETQYF.

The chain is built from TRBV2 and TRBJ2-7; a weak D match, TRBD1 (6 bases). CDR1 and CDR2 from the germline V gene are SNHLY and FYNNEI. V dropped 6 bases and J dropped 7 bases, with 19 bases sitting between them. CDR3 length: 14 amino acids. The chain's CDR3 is CASRPSGQTAEQYF. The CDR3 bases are TGTGCCAGCAGGCCCTCAGGACAGACAGCTGAGCAGTACTTC.

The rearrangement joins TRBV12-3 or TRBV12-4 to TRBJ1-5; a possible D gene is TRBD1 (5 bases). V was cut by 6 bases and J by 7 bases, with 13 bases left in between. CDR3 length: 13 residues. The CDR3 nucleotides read TGTGCCAGCAGAGGGACTTCTGGACAGCCCCAGCATTTT. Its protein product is CASRGTSGQPQHF.